These 27 T cell receptor beta chains were all obtained from the same sample, sequenced in a study of blood T cell repertoires in COVID-19. Clones were sequenced by immunoSEQ multiplex PCR, and TCRdb holds only the in-frame ones, with some missing. The top ten clones hold 6.2% of a sample with 85,000 to 110,000 clones, about 90% of them seen once. The sequencing sample was made of peripheral blood. Receptors were obtained from a human donor in a cohort sampled during active COVID-19.

J is TRBJ2-7 and V is TRBV7-9; D perhaps matches TRBD1 (6 bases). Germline assignment: CDR1 SEHNR and CDR2 FQNEAQ (reference sequence). CDR3 size: 12 residues. Trimming removed 4 bases at V and 6 bases at J, with 10 bases between. In DNA, the CDR3 is TGTGCCAGCAGCTCAACAGGGTTCGAGCAGTACTTC. Translation gives CASSSTGFEQYF.

The rearrangement uses TRBV30 and TRBJ1-4, with D unclear. CDR3 length: 15 amino acids. The ends were cut back, 3 bases at V and 2 bases at J, with 13 bases in the middle. Germline V gene lookup returns CDR1 GTSNPN and CDR2 SVGIG (reference sequence). CDR3 amino acids: CAWSPGQVTNEKLFF. Written as DNA, the CDR3 is TGTGCCTGGAGCCCCGGCCAGGTCACTAATGAAAAACTGTTTTTT.

The rearrangement joins TRBV7-7 to TRBJ2-7; TRBD2 might be the D (6 bases). From germline, CDR1 is SSHAT and CDR2 FNYEAQ (reference sequence). This CDR3 is 13 amino acids long. V lost 5 bases and J lost 5, with 13 bases in between. The CDR3 DNA reads TGTGCCAGCAGCCGGGGCCCGGGAGACGAGCAGTACTTC. This encodes CASSRGPGDEQYF.

The rearrangement uses TRBV5-1 and TRBJ2-7; TRBD1 matches 11 bases. V was pared by 0 bases and J by 5 bases, with 4 bases of the junction left unmatched. There are 15 residues in the CDR3. Per the germline V gene, CDR1 is SGHRS and CDR2 is YFSETQ. CDR3 amino acids: CASSLGTGGRHEQYF. CDR3 nucleotide sequence: TGCGCCAGCAGCTTGGGGACAGGGGGCCGTCACGAGCAGTACTTC.

This clone has more than one count but fewer than ten. V gene TRBV3-1 (or the pseudogene TRBV3-2) combines with J gene TRBJ2-7, with D maybe TRBD2 (6 bases). The CDR3 consists of 12 residues. Germline lookup yields CDR1 LGHDT and CDR2 YNNKEL (reference sequence). Between the trimmed V and J ends, which lost 8 bases and 7 bases, there was a span of 15 bases. As DNA, the CDR3 is TGTGCCAGCGGGGGGTATGTAGAGGAGCAGTACTTC. This codes for CASGGYVEEQYF.

The CDR3 loop is CASSYGPNTEAFF. The CDR3 DNA reads as TGTGCCAGCAGTTACGGGCCGAACACTGAAGCTTTCTTT. V gene TRBV6-5 combines with J gene TRBJ1-1; D is undetermined. The CDR3 is 13 residues long. V was cut by 2 bases and J by 1 base, with 5 bases left in between. Germline V gene sequence: CDR1 MNHEY, CDR2 SVGAGI.

The genes are TRBV11-2 and TRBJ2-3; 11 bases are a match to TRBD2. The V gene's germline CDR1 is SGHAT and CDR2 FQNNGV. V was clipped by 10 bases and J by 4 bases; unmatched bases: 10. The CDR3 extends over 15 amino acids. CDR3 in amino acids: CATSLAGGGADTQYF. CDR3 bases: TGTGCCACCTCCCTAGCGGGGGGAGGGGCAGATACGCAGTATTTT.

The CDR3 DNA sequence: TGTGCCAGCAGTCGGGCTGGAGGAGAGAACACTGAAGCTTTCTTT. Residues: CASSRAGGENTEAFF. The chain employs TRBV6-6 and TRBJ1-1; D unresolved. The ends were cut back, 5 bases at V and 1 base at J, with 14 bases in the middle. CDR1 is MNHNY, CDR2 SVGAGI, per germline (reference sequence). This CDR3 has 15 amino acids.

The chain joins TRBV4-1 to TRBJ2-7; 7 bases agree with TRBD2. Trimming took 0 bases from V and 1 from J; bases not matched to a gene: 9. The germline V gene encodes CDR1 MGHRA and CDR2 YSYEKL. CDR3 length equals 17 residues. Here the CDR3 DNA reads TGCGCCAGCAGCCAAGATCTTGGGGGAGGGCGGTCCTACGAGCAGTACTTC. Translating gives CASSQDLGGGRSYEQYF.

This chain links TRBV10-3 with TRBJ1-4, with TRBD1 matching over 8 bases. This CDR3 has 13 residues. V lost 5 bases and J lost 10; bases outside the gene matches: 6. Germline V gene lookup returns CDR1 ENHRY and CDR2 SYGVKD. The CDR3 DNA reads as TGTGCCATCAGTAAGCAGGGGGCGGGAAAACTGTTTTTT. This codes for CAISKQGAGKLFF.

This clone appeared once. The chain uses TRBV5-1 and TRBJ2-7; possibly TRBD1 for D (6 bases). V lost 3 bases, J lost 7 bases, and 20 bases lay in between. Looked up from germline, CDR1 is SGHRS and CDR2 is YFSETQ. The CDR3 consists of 15 residues. The CDR3, as DNA: TGCGCCAGCAGCTGGACTCGAGGACAGCCGGGTGAGCAGTACTTC. Translating gives CASSWTRGQPGEQYF.

V and J are TRBV3-1 (or the pseudogene TRBV3-2) and TRBJ1-6, with a possible D match to TRBD1 (5 bases). V was clipped by 0 bases and J by 7 bases, with 10 bases between them. The CDR3 contains 15 residues. CDR1 LGHDT and CDR2 YNNKEL come from the germline V gene (reference sequence). The CDR3 sequence is CASSQEAGSNSPLHF. Written as DNA, the CDR3 is TGTGCCAGCAGCCAAGAGGCAGGGTCAAATTCACCCCTCCACTTT.

The table lists this clone with many counts. The chain couples TRBV6-4 to TRBJ2-1; 12 positions match TRBD2. The CDR3 totals 16 residues. After removal of 3 bases from V and 7 bases from J, the junction contained 7 bases not matched to a gene. Germline CDR1 and CDR2: MRHNA and SNTAGT. The CDR3 here is CASSETSGSDINEQFF. The CDR3 coding sequence is TGTGCCAGCAGTGAGACTAGCGGGAGTGATATAAATGAGCAGTTCTTC.

The chain combines TRBV19 with TRBJ2-5; D perhaps matches TRBD2 (6 bases). V lost 3 bases and J lost 2, with 16 bases in between. Germline CDR1 LNHDA, CDR2 SQIVND (reference sequence). CDR3 length: 16 residues. CDR3 nucleotides: TGTGCCAGTAGTATGAGGCCGGGAGAGGGGCAAGAGACCCAGTACTTC. It is translated as CASSMRPGEGQETQYF. The full variable domain, with the rest looked up from reference TRBV19 and TRBJ2-5, is DGGITQSPKYLFRKEGQNVTLSCEQNLNHDAMYWYRQDPGQGLRLIYYSQIVNDFQKGDIAEGYSVSREKKESFPLTVTSAQKNPTAFYLCASSMRPGEGQETQYFGPGTRLLVL.

The chain is built from TRBV7-8 and TRBJ2-7; 7 bases match TRBD1. CDR1 and CDR2 (germline): SGHVS, FQNEAQ. V was pared by 0 bases and J by 5 bases, with 4 bases of the junction left unmatched. This CDR3 region has 14 residues. The DNA for the CDR3 is TGTGCCAGCAGCTTAGCACAGGGGCCCCACGAGCAGTACTTC. Translation gives CASSLAQGPHEQYF.

The chain uses TRBV13 and TRBJ2-1; the match to TRBD2 covers 9 bases. J was trimmed by 0 bases and V by 5 bases; bases with no gene match: 2. Germline values: CDR1 PRHDT, CDR2 FYEKMQ (reference sequence). This CDR3 comprises 15 residues. The CDR3 DNA follows: TGTGCCAGCAGCCTAGCGGGAAGCTCCTACAATGAGCAGTTCTTC. It codes for CASSLAGSSYNEQFF.

The rearrangement uses TRBV9 and TRBJ1-1, with D possibly being TRBD1 (5 bases). The CDR3 totals 15 residues. Trimming shortened V by 2 bases and J by 4 bases, and 15 bases separated the two germline ends. CDR1 and CDR2 from the germline V gene are SGDLS and YYNGEE. The CDR3: CASSVSHRGGTEAFF. CDR3 bases: TGTGCCAGCAGCGTCTCCCATAGGGGTGGCACTGAAGCTTTCTTT.

The chain links TRBV27 to TRBJ1-2, with D hard to call. With 5 bases removed from V and 8 bases from J, the gap between germline ends came to 12 bases. Germline values: CDR1 MNHEY, CDR2 SMNVEV (reference sequence). The CDR3 loop spans 12 amino acids. The CDR3 protein is CASSPGGRGYTF. CDR3 nucleotide sequence: TGTGCCAGCAGTCCTGGCGGGCGCGGCTACACCTTC.

This rearrangement joins TRBV10-3 to TRBJ2-4, with D possibly being TRBD2 (6 bases). Trimming took off 2 bases at V and 6 bases at J, with 14 bases between the two ends. CDR3 size: 15 residues. Germline CDR1 reads ENHRY; CDR2 reads SYGVKD. CDR3 protein: CAISEGEGLGNIQYF. CDR3 nucleotide sequence: TGTGCCATCAGTGAGGGAGAGGGACTTGGAAACATTCAGTACTTC.

This clone was seen once. The V and J genes are TRBV6-2 or TRBV6-3 and TRBJ2-7, with TRBD1 matching 8 bases. CDR1 is MNHEY and CDR2 is SVGEGT in the germline V gene. The CDR3 extends over 13 amino acids. With V trimmed by 5 bases and J by 10 bases, 10 bases remained unmatched. The CDR3 sequence is CASSAGSGGEQYF. DNA of the CDR3: TGTGCCAGCAGTGCCGGTTCAGGGGGCGAACAGTACTTC.

This sequence joins TRBV5-6 and TRBJ1-3; D call uncertain. This CDR3 is 15 amino acids long. Trimming removed 2 bases at V and 0 bases at J, with 9 bases between. Germline-derived CDR1 and CDR2 are SGHDT and YYEEEE. The DNA for the CDR3 is TGTGCCAGCAGCTTCAGAGGGAGCTCTGGAAACACCATATATTTT. Amino acids: CASSFRGSSGNTIYF.

This rearrangement joins TRBV27 to TRBJ2-2; 7 bases agree with TRBD2. The germline CDR1 and CDR2 sequences are MNHEY and SMNVEV (reference sequence). The V gene end was trimmed by 9 bases and the J gene end by 5 bases; junction bases not matched to a gene: 15. The CDR3 is 16 amino acids. The CDR3 here is CASSGMTSSGTGELFF. CDR3 nucleotide sequence: TGTGCCAGTTCAGGGATGACTAGCTCAGGGACCGGGGAGCTGTTTTTT.

This chain uses TRBV5-5 with TRBJ2-3, with D maybe TRBD2 (6 bases). Germline V lookup: CDR1 SGHKS, CDR2 YYEKEE (reference sequence). V shed 4 bases and J shed 2 bases, with 17 bases lying between them. The CDR3 is 16 residues long. Here the CDR3 DNA reads TGTGCCAGCAGCGACCCTAGCGCCGACAACACAGATACGCAGTATTTT. As protein: CASSDPSADNTDTQYF.

The rearrangement links TRBV28 to TRBJ2-1; a weak D match, TRBD2 (5 bases). V lost 5 bases and J lost 0, with 14 bases in between. The germline V gene encodes CDR1 MDHEN and CDR2 SYDVKM. The CDR3 sequence is 16 residues long. CDR3 in amino acids: CASSRGWADSYNEQFF. The CDR3 nucleotides are TGTGCCAGCAGTCGGGGTTGGGCAGACTCCTACAATGAGCAGTTCTTC.

The J gene is TRBJ2-7, the V gene TRBV5-1, with D possibly matching TRBD1 (6 bases). V was trimmed by 0 bases and J by 1 base, leaving 11 bases between them. The CDR3 is 15 residues long. From germline, CDR1 is SGHRS and CDR2 YFSETQ. CDR3 region: CASSLARGTSYEQYF. CDR3 nucleotides: TGCGCCAGCAGCTTGGCTAGAGGGACATCCTACGAGCAGTACTTC.

The CDR3 coding sequence is TGTGCCAGCGGGGTAATTGGCGGGAGGTATGAGACCCAGTACTTC. As protein: CASGVIGGRYETQYF. This chain connects TRBV7-8 to TRBJ2-5, with 8 bases that match TRBD2. Germline trimming cut 8 bases from V and 5 bases from J; bases unmatched to any gene: 13. The length of the CDR3 is 15 residues. Germline CDR1 and CDR2: SGHVS and FQNEAQ.

About this clone: The junction differs from germline at one of its ends, possibly a read error. The CDR3 spells CASSQTDEKLFF. The CDR3 DNA sequence: TGTGCCAGCAGCCAAACTGATGAAAAACTGTTTTTT. V is TRBV3-1 (or the pseudogene TRBV3-2) and J is TRBJ1-4; D is undetermined. The germline CDR1 and CDR2 sequences are LGHDT and YNNKEL (reference sequence). The CDR3 runs 12 residues.